What follows is one TCR beta chain and its context. As yet, its antigen is unknown. The sample comes from a study of T cells after yellow fever vaccination. In making TCR cDNA, 5'RACE template switching added a universal primer site and UMIs to it. TCRdb re-analysed the 5' RACE reads in MiXCR, keeping a single row per CDR3 protein. The data show some 390,000 distinct CDR3 sequences, about 19% seen once. Germline trimming cut 2 bases from V and 8 bases from J; bases unmatched to any gene: 5. CDR1 DFQATT and CDR2 SNEGSKA come from the germline V gene (reference sequence). CDR3 length equals 14 residues. Findings and limits, study-wide: The appearance of a small share of clonotypes in both CD4 and CD8 compartments was observed. Subsequent to the booster, the majority of primary-vaccination clones reappeared (96% CD4, more than 70% CD8).

Source: PBMCs, taken before the yellow fever booster vaccination. This receptor was taken from a man aged 18 to 30 who received the YFV17D yellow fever vaccine. The rearrangement joins TRBV20-1 to TRBJ2-1; 11 nucleotides match TRBD2. The CDR3 DNA follows: TGCAGTGCTAGAAATAGCGGGGGGGTGGATGAGCAGTTCTTC. Translation: CSARNSGGVDEQFF.